Below, 24 T cell receptor beta chains from the same sample are listed, as sequenced in a study of tumor-infiltrating lymphocytes in primary liver carcinoma. DNA and RNA were both co-extracted from 20-30 mg of bulk tissue that had not been sorted. The input was 400 to 500 ng total RNA; TCR beta cDNA was made from it with a constant-region primer. ARM-PCR was slightly modified, and three nested multiplex PCR rounds with it gave rise to the TCR beta libraries. Two initial PCR rounds of around 10 cycles each paired TRBV1-TRBV30 forward primers with a C-beta reverse primer. TCRdb reprocessed the multiplex PCR reads via MiXCR and lists one record per CDR3 protein. The sample shows about 130,000 distinct CDR3 sequences, 55% to 75% of them seen only once. Sequenced: liver tumor tissue from sampling region 3. Subset described: tumor region T3, left-lateral pole. All receptors derive from a woman between 55 and 75 years old with primary liver carcinoma and hepatitis B virus infection.

This clonotype is medium-sized within its sample. The CDR3 DNA is TGTGCCAGCAGCATAACAGGGGCAACTGGAAACACCATATATTTT. It codes for CASSITGATGNTIYF. The genes are TRBV11-2 and TRBJ1-3; 7 bases are a match to TRBD1. Germline V gene lookup returns CDR1 SGHAT and CDR2 FQNNGV. The junction had 6 bases not matched to a gene; V was cut back by 5 bases and J by 2 bases. This CDR3 has 15 residues.

As regards this clonotype: Likely a read error: the CDR3 ends without its conserved phenylalanine or tryptophan. CDR3 nucleotides: TGTGCCAGCAGTGAAACGGGCGCTCAGCGCCAGCATTAT. Amino acid sequence: CASSETGAQRQHY. The genes are TRBV6-1 and TRBJ1-5; D ambiguous. This CDR3 comprises 13 residues. From germline, CDR1 is MNHNS and CDR2 SASEGT.

A note on this clonotype: Because the CDR3's place on the DNA is in doubt, the DNA is left out and the CDR3 is given as listed by TCRdb. V gene TRBV11-2 combines with J gene TRBJ1-2. Both ends counted, the CDR3 spans 13 residues. Germline values: CDR1 SGHAT, CDR2 FQNNGV. CDR3 residues: CVSSLDSNYGCTF.

This clonotype has only one observation. With a much larger clone just one base away, this may be a read error. V gene TRBV5-6 combines with J gene TRBJ2-1; TRBD1 might be the D (6 bases). The CDR3 consists of 17 residues. CDR1 and CDR2 (germline): SGHDT, YYEEEE. CDR3 sequence (DNA): TGTGCCACCTGGGTAACAGGGAAGGAAAGATCCTACAATGAGCAGTTGTTC. Translating it yields CATWVTGKERSYNEQLF.

This clonotype was counted ten times or more. V gene TRBV6-1 combines with J gene TRBJ2-7, with 9 nucleotides matching TRBD2. With V trimmed by 0 bases and J by 5 bases, 2 bases remained unmatched. In germline, CDR1 is MNHNS, CDR2 SASEGT. CDR3 length: 14 residues. The CDR3 region has the DNA TGTGCCAGCAGTGAAGCTAGCGGGAGCGACGAGCAGTACTTC. It translates to CASSEASGSDEQYF.

This clonotype was recorded at least ten times. The chain couples TRBV5-6 to TRBJ2-7; maybe TRBD2 (5 bases). V lost 1 base and J lost 2, with 19 bases in between. Looked up from germline, CDR1 is SGHDT and CDR2 is YYEEEE. This CDR3 contains 17 residues. The CDR3 bases are TGTGCCAGCAGCTTGAGTCAATCCCCACTAGGTCCCTACGAGCAGTACTTC. Amino acid sequence: CASSLSQSPLGPYEQYF.

On this clonotype: Its ends do not fully match the called genes, so a read error is possible. The chain combines TRBV5-1 with TRBJ2-3; the D gene could be TRBD1 or TRBD2 (6 bases each). This CDR3 is 14 amino acids long. Germline V gives CDR1 SGHRS, CDR2 YFSETQ. In DNA, the CDR3 is TGCGCCAGCAGCTCGAGCGAGGGGGAGGATACACAGTATTTT. The encoded protein is CASSSSEGEDTQYF.

For this clonotype: This sequence may be a read error, since a much larger clone differs from it by one base. The V gene is TRBV12-3 or TRBV12-4, the J gene TRBJ1-2; D gene unclear. Trimming removed 6 bases at V and 2 bases at J, with 16 bases between. This CDR3 region has 15 residues. The CDR3 bases are TGTGCCAGCAGCGAGCGGTCTAGGCGGAACTATGGCTACACCTTC. Residues: CASSERSRRNYGYTF.

Comments on this clonotype: Since the CDR3 does not end with the conserved phenylalanine or tryptophan, this likely comes from a read error. The chain carries TRBV6-6 and TRBJ2-7; possible D gene TRBD1, 5 bases. The germline V gene has CDR1 MNHNY and CDR2 SVGAGI (reference sequence). V was clipped by 5 bases and J by 4 bases, with 12 bases between them. This CDR3 is 13 amino acids long. The CDR3 sequence is CASSGAGSYEQYL. As DNA, the CDR3 is TGTGCCAGCAGTGGGGCCGGCTCATACGAGCAGTACCTC.

Remarks on this clonotype: The CDR3 does not end in the conserved phenylalanine or tryptophan, so this is likely a read error. V is TRBV11-2 and J is TRBJ2-3; 7 bases are a match to TRBD1. CDR1 and CDR2 from the germline V gene are SGHAT and FQNNGV. The CDR3 is 14 amino acids. Here the CDR3 DNA reads TGTGCCAACAGCTTAGACAGGGAGCTCGATACGCAGTATTGT. Translating it yields CANSLDRELDTQYC.

With respect to this clonotype: At one of its ends the junction is not consistent with the germline gene, which may arise from a read error. The chain combines TRBV6-6 with TRBJ2-5; possible D gene TRBD2, 6 bases. The germline V gene encodes CDR1 MNHNY and CDR2 SVGAGI (reference sequence). This CDR3 has 16 residues. For the CDR3, the DNA is TGTGCCAGCGGTTACCGACCCAGCGGGCTCCAAGAGACCCAGTACTTC. Its translation: CASGYRPSGLQETQYF.

This clonotype occurred many times. The junction differs from germline at one of its ends, possibly a read error. V gene TRBV29-1 combines with J gene TRBJ2-7; D uncertain. This CDR3 is built from 11 residues. Germline V gene sequence: CDR1 SQVTM, CDR2 ANQGSEA. CDR3 sequence: CSVRMGGPEDF. The CDR3 DNA follows: TGCAGCGTTCGTATGGGCGGCCCGGAAGACTTC.

The chain recombines TRBV19 with TRBJ1-1; 9 nucleotides align to TRBD1. Germline CDR1 and CDR2: LNHDA and SQIVND (reference sequence). The ends lost 3 bases at V and 6 bases at J; junction bases unmatched: 8. This CDR3 contains 15 residues. CDR3 DNA: TGTGCCAGTAGTATGGGACAGGGAGTCCGGGCTGAAGCTTTCTTT. This gives the protein CASSMGQGVRAEAFF.

This clonotype was counted only a few times. Given a much more abundant clone one base away, this may be a read error. This chain uses TRBV6-6 with TRBJ1-4; weak D call: TRBD1 (6 bases). The CDR3 runs to 13 residues. Germline V gives CDR1 MNHNY, CDR2 SVGAGI (reference sequence). The CDR3 region has the DNA TGTGCCAGCGCACGACAGGCTAATGAAAACCTGTTTTTT. Its protein is CASARQANENLFF.

This clonotype was counted many times. The chain combines TRBV6-1 with TRBJ2-7; TRBD1 agrees at 7 bases. V lost 2 bases, J lost 7 bases, and 11 bases stayed unmatched. This CDR3 has 15 residues. Germline V gene sequence: CDR1 MNHNS, CDR2 SASEGT. This CDR3 is CASSEYEGAGVEQYF. CDR3 sequence (DNA): TGTGCCAGCAGTGAATATGAGGGGGCAGGAGTAGAGCAGTACTTC.

In regard to this clonotype: The germline gene is not matched at one end of the junction; a read error may be the cause. The chain recombines TRBV6-6 with TRBJ2-7; 8 nucleotides agree with TRBD1. The CDR3 runs 13 residues. Germline V CDR1 and CDR2: MNHNY, SVGAGI (reference sequence). The DNA for the CDR3 is TGTGCCAGCAGCACGGGACAGGTCTACGAGCAATACTTC. The encoded protein is CASSTGQVYEQYF.

Comments on this clonotype: It may be a read error: a sequence one base away is much more abundant. This chain joins TRBV1 and TRBJ2-5; the DNA was not compared with TRBD2, the D call given in the table. TRBV1 is a recognized pseudogene. This CDR3 spans 14 amino acids. The CDR3 protein is CTSNQTSGRETQYF. CDR3 DNA: TGCACCAGCAACCAGACTAGCGGGAGAGAGACCCAGTACTTC.

Points on this clonotype: Sequence at one end of the junction differs from germline and may be a read error. This chain connects TRBV11-2 to TRBJ2-2; D is uncertain. Germline assignment: CDR1 SGHAT and CDR2 FQNNGV. This CDR3 is built from 14 residues. The CDR3, as DNA: TGCGCCAGCAGCTTTCCGGTAAACACCGGGGAGCTGTTTTTT. Translating it yields CASSFPVNTGELFF.

This clonotype was counted at least ten times. V gene TRBV12-3 or TRBV12-4 combines with J gene TRBJ2-2; D assignment may be TRBD1 or TRBD2 (5 bases each). The V gene lost 4 bases and the J gene lost 2 bases, with 14 bases spanning the gap. The CDR3 consists of 16 residues. CDR3 loop: CASSSARDHNTGELFF. In DNA, the CDR3 is TGTGCCAGCAGTTCAGCTAGGGACCATAACACCGGGGAGCTGTTTTTT.

A remark on this clonotype: The junction departs from the called germline gene at one end, perhaps through a read error. The chain links TRBV6-5 to TRBJ2-1; unclear D gene. The CDR3 covers 15 residues. Germline V CDR1 and CDR2: MNHEY, SVGAGI. The CDR3: CASSPGQPTYSEQFF. DNA of the CDR3: TGTGCCAGCAGTCCCGGGCAACCGACCTACAGTGAGCAGTTCTTC.

This clonotype was recorded a few times. The chain employs TRBV23-1 and TRBJ2-2; D is ambiguous. TRBV23-1 is given ORF status, its function remaining uncertain. The CDR3 consists of 9 residues. Trimming removed 11 bases at V and 7 bases at J, with 5 bases between. CDR3 in amino acids: CAPRGELFF. CDR3 DNA: TGCGCCCCACGCGGGGAGCTGTTTTTT.

This clonotype was seen only a few times. Its ends do not fully match the called genes, so a read error is possible. This chain connects TRBV28 to TRBJ2-1; unclear D gene. The CDR3 is made up of 11 amino acids. The germline CDR1 and CDR2 sequences are MDHEN and SYDVKM. The CDR3 region is CASSSPHEQFF. DNA of the CDR3: TGTGCCAGTAGTTCGCCCCATGAGCAGTTCTTC.

This chain joins TRBV4-2 and TRBJ2-1; possibly TRBD2 for D (5 bases). The CDR3 loop spans 16 amino acids. V lost 6 bases and J lost 7, with 22 bases in between. The germline V gene has CDR1 LGHNA and CDR2 YNFKEQ. CDR3 DNA: TGTGCCAGCAGAACGAGGGAAAGCGAGAGGAAAAATGAGCAGTTCTTC. It specifies CASRTRESERKNEQFF.

Regarding this clonotype: Just one base apart from a much larger clone, this may be a read error. J is TRBJ2-3 and V is TRBV13; the D gene is possibly TRBD1 (5 bases). The CDR3 is 15 residues long. V lost 5 bases to trimming and J lost 5 bases, with 17 bases between them. Germline assignment: CDR1 PRHDT and CDR2 FYEKMQ (reference sequence). This chain's CDR3 is CASSPPRRTIDTQYF. DNA of the CDR3: TGTGCCAGCAGCCCACCCCGTCGGACAATAGATACGCAGTATTTT.